The clone carrying this TCR beta chain has more than one count but fewer than ten. This sample was included in a study of blood T cell repertoires in COVID-19. Turning to the study itself: Specimens from acute and convalescent COVID-19 originated in the United States, Italy and Spain.

In the source study's methods: Amplified reference gene primers provided the basis for estimating nucleated cell counts. Libraries were prepared by immunoSEQ multiplex PCR; TCRdb keeps only in-frame clonotypes and omits some of them. V, J and clone size were drawn from that table, and D and trimming were deduced from the DNA. The sample shows 100,000 to 150,000 clones, over 65% of them seen only once. The V end was cut by 0 bases, the J end by 9 bases, with 12 bases between. Germline CDR1 reads WSHSY; CDR2 reads SAAADI. The CDR3 contains 15 residues. The chain is built from TRBV10-2 and TRBJ1-6; weak D call: TRBD1 (5 bases). The source material was peripheral blood. The TCR originated in a woman in her 70s with acute or convalescent COVID-19. The CDR3 loop reads CASSESGGTGSPLHF. In DNA, the CDR3 is TGCGCCAGCAGTGAGTCGGGGGGAACTGGTTCACCCCTCCACTTT.